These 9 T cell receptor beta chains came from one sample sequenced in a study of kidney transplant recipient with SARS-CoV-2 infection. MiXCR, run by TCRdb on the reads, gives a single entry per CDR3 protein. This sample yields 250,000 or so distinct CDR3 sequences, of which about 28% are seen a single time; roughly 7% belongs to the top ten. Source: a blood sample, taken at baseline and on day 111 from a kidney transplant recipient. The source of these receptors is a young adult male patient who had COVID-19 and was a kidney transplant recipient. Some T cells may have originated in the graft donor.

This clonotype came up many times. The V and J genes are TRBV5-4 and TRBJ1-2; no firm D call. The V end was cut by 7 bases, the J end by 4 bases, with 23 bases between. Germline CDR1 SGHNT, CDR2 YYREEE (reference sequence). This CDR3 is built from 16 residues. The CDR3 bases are TGTGCCAGCGCCAGTAGCGTACCAGGAAAGACCTATGGCTACACCTTC. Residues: CASASSVPGKTYGYTF.

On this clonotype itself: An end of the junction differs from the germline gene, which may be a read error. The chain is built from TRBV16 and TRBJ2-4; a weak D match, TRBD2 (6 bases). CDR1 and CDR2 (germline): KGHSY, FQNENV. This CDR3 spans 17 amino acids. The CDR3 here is CASSTGEVVRKTYGCTF. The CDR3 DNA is TGTGCCAGCAGCACGGGGGAGGTCGTTAGAAAGACCTATGGCTGCACCTTC.

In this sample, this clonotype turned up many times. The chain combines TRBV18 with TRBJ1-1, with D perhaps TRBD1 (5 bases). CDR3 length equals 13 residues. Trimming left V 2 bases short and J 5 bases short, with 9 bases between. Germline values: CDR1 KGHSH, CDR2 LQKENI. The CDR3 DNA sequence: TGTGCCAGCTCACCATATCGGGGGACTGAAGCTTTCTTT. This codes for CASSPYRGTEAFF.

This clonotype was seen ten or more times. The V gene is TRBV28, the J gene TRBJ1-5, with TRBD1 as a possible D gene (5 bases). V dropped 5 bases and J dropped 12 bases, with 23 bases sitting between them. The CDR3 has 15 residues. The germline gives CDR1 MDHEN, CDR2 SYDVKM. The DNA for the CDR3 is TGTGCCAGCAGTATATACCCCCCGCTGGGGGGTTTCCAGCATTTT. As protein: CASSIYPPLGGFQHF.

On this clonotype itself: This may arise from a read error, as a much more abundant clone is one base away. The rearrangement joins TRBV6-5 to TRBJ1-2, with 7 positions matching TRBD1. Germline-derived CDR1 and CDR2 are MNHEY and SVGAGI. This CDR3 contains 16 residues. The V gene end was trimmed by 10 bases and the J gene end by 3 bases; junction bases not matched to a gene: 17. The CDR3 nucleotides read TGTGCCAACACCCAGACCGAGACAGGGTCTGACTATGGCTACACCTTC. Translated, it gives CANTQTETGSDYGYTF.

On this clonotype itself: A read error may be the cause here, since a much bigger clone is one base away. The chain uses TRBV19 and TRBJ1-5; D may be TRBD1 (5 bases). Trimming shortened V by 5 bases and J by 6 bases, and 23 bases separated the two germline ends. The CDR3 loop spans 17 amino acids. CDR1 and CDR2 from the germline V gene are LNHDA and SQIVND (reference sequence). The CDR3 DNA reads TGTGCCAGTAGTCTTAGCGCGGGGGGATGGTATACTCAGCCCCAGCATTTT. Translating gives CASSLSAGGWYTQPQHF.

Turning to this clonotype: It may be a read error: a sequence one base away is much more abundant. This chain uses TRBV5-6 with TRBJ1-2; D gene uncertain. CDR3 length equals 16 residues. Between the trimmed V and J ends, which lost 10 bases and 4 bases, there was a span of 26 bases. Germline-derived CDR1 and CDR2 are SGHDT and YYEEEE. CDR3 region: CAGRASNSRKTYGYTF. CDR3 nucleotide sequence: TGTGCCGGCCGGGCTTCCAATAGTCGAAAGACCTATGGCTACACCTTC.

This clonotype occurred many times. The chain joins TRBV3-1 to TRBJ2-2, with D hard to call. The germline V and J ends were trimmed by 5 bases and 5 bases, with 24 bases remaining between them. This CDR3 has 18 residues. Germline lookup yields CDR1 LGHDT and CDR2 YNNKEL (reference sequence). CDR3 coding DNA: TGTGCCAGCAGCTTGGTAACTCCCATTTCAGGCTTGACCGGGGAGCTGTTTTTT. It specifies CASSLVTPISGLTGELFF.

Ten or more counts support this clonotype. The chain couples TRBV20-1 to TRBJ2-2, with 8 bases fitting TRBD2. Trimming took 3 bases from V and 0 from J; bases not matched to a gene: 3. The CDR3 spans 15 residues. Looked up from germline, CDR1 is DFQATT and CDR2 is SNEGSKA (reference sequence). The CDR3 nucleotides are TGCAGTGCTAGGTTACTAGCGGCGAACACCGGGGAGCTGTTTTTT. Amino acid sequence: CSARLLAANTGELFF.